The entry below describes one T cell receptor (beta chain). Its antigen remains unknown. Produced via immunoSEQ multiplex PCR; TCRdb's table is partial and in-frame only. The table records 99,000 or so clones, 75% to 95% of them present only once. This sample was taken from a study of OX40 agonist ivuxolimab in advanced cancers. The wider study: Averaging 60 years in age, with a range of roughly 23 to 80, the cohort was about 85% male. Notes on the study in general: Expanded clones were, on average, more numerous among CD8+ T cells than CD4+. Both CD4+ and CD8+ T cell populations in blood had undergone clonal expansion by week 6 at 0.1 to 3.0 mg/kg. Antigens targeted by the expanded peripheral T cells were not determined.

The TCR was taken from an adult with an advanced solid tumor such as melanoma, head and neck, liver or kidney cancer. Sample: CD4+ or CD8+ T cells sorted from blood, taken in a trial of the OX40 agonist ivuxolimab.

The CDR3 spells CASSLGGTGLNEQFF. The CDR3 coding sequence is TGTGCCAGCAGTCTCGGGGGGACAGGGCTAAATGAGCAGTTCTTC. The chain is built from TRBV6-5 and TRBJ2-1; TRBD1 aligns across 9 bases. The CDR3 is made up of 15 amino acids. V was clipped by 5 bases and J by 7 bases; unmatched bases: 9. Germline-derived CDR1 and CDR2 are MNHEY and SVGAGI.